This is a list of T cell receptor beta chains from one sample in a study of cytomegalovirus exposure and HLA in healthy donors. Assay: immunoSEQ multiplex PCR; the TCRdb copy retains only in-frame clones and omits some. Among some 140,000 clones listed, around three quarters were seen once. Sequencing was performed on PBMCs. These receptors all stem from a man aged 40-55 years in good health and CMV-seronegative. Each CDR3 is given with its conserved first and last residue. Each record gives: D gene, V gene, clone size, J gene, CDR3 DNA, CDR3 protein. The D gene is left open where the match is weak. Size tells how often a clone was seen (once, few, many) or the class of an expanded clone, and some rows leave it out.

d_gene: .; v_gene: TRBV7-3; abundance: .; j_gene: TRBJ2-3; CDR3nt: TGTGCCAGCAGCGTGCGAATGTCTAGCACAGATACGCAGTATTTT; CDR3aa: CASSVRMSSTDTQYF
d_gene: .; v_gene: TRBV4-3; abundance: .; j_gene: TRBJ1-5; CDR3nt: TGCGCCAGCAGCCCCGGGTGGTGGGGGGGCAAAGGAAATCAGCCCCAGCATTTT; CDR3aa: CASSPGWWGGKGNQPQHF
d_gene: .; v_gene: TRBV19; abundance: .; j_gene: TRBJ1-2; CDR3nt: TGTGCCAGTAGTATAGGCGGGACGGGTCTGGGAGGAGGCTACACCTTC; CDR3aa: CASSIGGTGLGGGYTF
d_gene: TRBD2; v_gene: TRBV19; abundance: .; j_gene: TRBJ2-3; CDR3nt: TGTGCCAGTAGTTCTCGCCCGGGACTAGTTTCAGATACGCAGTATTTT; CDR3aa: CASSSRPGLVSDTQYF
d_gene: TRBD1; v_gene: TRBV5-1; abundance: .; j_gene: TRBJ1-2; CDR3nt: TGCGCCAGCAGCTTAAAGGGGGCGGGAGGCTACACCTTC; CDR3aa: CASSLKGAGGYTF
d_gene: TRBD1; v_gene: TRBV13; abundance: .; j_gene: TRBJ2-3; CDR3nt: TGTGCCAGCAGCTTAAAAGGGAGACAGGGGGTCAGCACAGATACGCAGTATTTT; CDR3aa: CASSLKGRQGVSTDTQYF
d_gene: TRBD1; v_gene: TRBV5-1; abundance: few; j_gene: TRBJ2-7; CDR3nt: TGCGCCAGCAGCCCGGGACAGGGCTGGCAGTACTTC; CDR3aa: CASSPGQGWQYF
d_gene: .; v_gene: TRBV7-8; abundance: .; j_gene: TRBJ2-1; CDR3nt: TGTGCCAGCAGCTTAGGGATCTCCGGGAACAATGAGCAGTTCTTC; CDR3aa: CASSLGISGNNEQFF
d_gene: TRBD2; v_gene: TRBV6-5; abundance: .; j_gene: TRBJ2-7; CDR3nt: TGTGCCAGCAGTTACCGGGGGGGAGGCTACGAGCAGTACTTC; CDR3aa: CASSYRGGGYEQYF
d_gene: .; v_gene: TRBV7-6; abundance: few; j_gene: TRBJ2-1; CDR3nt: TGTGCCAGCAGCCGAGACTACAATGAGCAGTTCTTC; CDR3aa: CASSRDYNEQFF
d_gene: TRBD1; v_gene: TRBV27; abundance: .; j_gene: TRBJ1-5; CDR3nt: TGTGCCAGCAGTACGGGACAGGGGAACAATCAGCCCCAGCATTTT; CDR3aa: CASSTGQGNNQPQHF
d_gene: TRBD2; v_gene: TRBV28; abundance: .; j_gene: TRBJ2-7; CDR3nt: TGTGCCAGCCATAGCGGGAGCGGCTCCTACGAGCAGTACTTC; CDR3aa: CASHSGSGSYEQYF
d_gene: TRBD1; v_gene: TRBV10-3; abundance: .; j_gene: TRBJ1-5; CDR3nt: TGTGCCACCACCAGGGACAGGGGTTCGAGCAATCAGCCCCAGCATTTT; CDR3aa: CATTRDRGSSNQPQHF
d_gene: .; v_gene: TRBV6-6; abundance: .; j_gene: TRBJ1-4; CDR3nt: TGTGCCAGCAGTTACGGGGCCAACGCGGGGAATGAAAAACTGTTTTTT; CDR3aa: CASSYGANAGNEKLFF
d_gene: .; v_gene: TRBV4-2; abundance: .; j_gene: TRBJ2-5; CDR3nt: TGTGCCAGCAGCCAAGGGGTGGGAGATTGGCAAGAGACCCAGTACTTC; CDR3aa: CASSQGVGDWQETQYF
d_gene: .; v_gene: TRBV7-9; abundance: once; j_gene: TRBJ1-3; CDR3nt: TGTGCCAGCAGCTTAACAGGGCCCACTGGAAACACCATATATTTT; CDR3aa: CASSLTGPTGNTIYF
d_gene: .; v_gene: TRBV27; abundance: .; j_gene: TRBJ1-1; CDR3nt: TGTGCCAGCAGTTTGTCCCAGATGTCCACTGAAGCTTTCTTT; CDR3aa: CASSLSQMSTEAFF
d_gene: TRBD2; v_gene: TRBV2; abundance: .; j_gene: TRBJ2-7; CDR3nt: TGTGCCAGCAGTGTAGGACTAGCGGGGGCCAGGAGCGAGCAGTACTTC; CDR3aa: CASSVGLAGARSEQYF
d_gene: .; v_gene: TRBV6-1; abundance: .; j_gene: TRBJ2-1; CDR3nt: TGTGCCAGCAGTGAAGTCAGTGAGCAGTTCTTC; CDR3aa: CASSEVSEQFF
d_gene: TRBD1; v_gene: TRBV4-1; abundance: few; j_gene: TRBJ1-4; CDR3nt: TGCGCCAGCAGCCAAGAGGTCCGAGGGGGCTTGGATGAAAAACTGTTTTTT; CDR3aa: CASSQEVRGGLDEKLFF
d_gene: .; v_gene: TRBV19; abundance: .; j_gene: TRBJ2-6; CDR3nt: TGTGCCAGTAAGGATCCCCCCGGTTCAACCACAGCTGGGAGCTCTGGGGCCAACGTCCTGACTTTC; CDR3aa: CASKDPPGSTTAGSSGANVLTF
d_gene: .; v_gene: TRBV11-1; abundance: few; j_gene: TRBJ2-5; CDR3nt: TGTGCCAGCAGCCAGCAGGTCGGGAACCAAGAGACCCAGTACTTC; CDR3aa: CASSQQVGNQETQYF
d_gene: TRBD1; v_gene: TRBV19; abundance: .; j_gene: TRBJ1-2; CDR3nt: TGTGCCAGTAGTCAACCGGGACAGCCTAACTATGGCTACACCTTC; CDR3aa: CASSQPGQPNYGYTF
d_gene: .; v_gene: TRBV5-1; abundance: .; j_gene: TRBJ2-1; CDR3nt: TGCGCCAGCAGCTCCTTGGGGGGTCAGGGAAGTTCAGTCTCCTACAATGAGCAGTTCTTC; CDR3aa: CASSSLGGQGSSVSYNEQFF
d_gene: TRBD1; v_gene: TRBV5-1; abundance: .; j_gene: TRBJ1-2; CDR3nt: TGCGCCAGCAGCTTGCCCGGGACAGGCCTTACTAACTATGGCTACACCTTC; CDR3aa: CASSLPGTGLTNYGYTF
d_gene: TRBD2; v_gene: TRBV18; abundance: few; j_gene: TRBJ2-7; CDR3nt: TGTGCCAGCTCACAACGGACTAGCGAAGGCTACGAGCAGTACTTC; CDR3aa: CASSQRTSEGYEQYF
d_gene: .; v_gene: TRBV28; abundance: few; j_gene: TRBJ2-5; CDR3nt: TGTGCCAGCAGTCCTCACAGACAGGCCCAAGAGACCCAGTACTTC; CDR3aa: CASSPHRQAQETQYF
d_gene: TRBD1; v_gene: TRBV2; abundance: .; j_gene: TRBJ2-7; CDR3nt: TGTGCCAGCAAGGGGGACAGGGGATCTTACGAGCAGTACTTC; CDR3aa: CASKGDRGSYEQYF
d_gene: .; v_gene: TRBV4-2; abundance: once; j_gene: TRBJ1-6; CDR3nt: TGTGCCAGCAGCCAAGATATGGGGCGGGGGTCACCCCTCCACTTT; CDR3aa: CASSQDMGRGSPLHF
d_gene: TRBD1; v_gene: TRBV29-1; abundance: .; j_gene: TRBJ2-7; CDR3nt: TGCAGCGTGAATGCTGGGACAGGGGGCCAGTACGAGCAGTACTTC; CDR3aa: CSVNAGTGGQYEQYF
d_gene: .; v_gene: TRBV2; abundance: .; j_gene: TRBJ2-7; CDR3nt: TGTGCCAGCATGATGGATGGGGGCCGCGAGCAGTACTTC; CDR3aa: CASMMDGGREQYF
d_gene: TRBD2; v_gene: TRBV6-1; abundance: once; j_gene: TRBJ2-3; CDR3nt: TGTGCCAGCAGTGAAGGACTAGCGGGGTATTCAGATACGCAGTATTTT; CDR3aa: CASSEGLAGYSDTQYF
d_gene: .; v_gene: TRBV2; abundance: .; j_gene: TRBJ1-4; CDR3nt: TGTGCCAGCAATTTTGGCCTATTACGGGGTGAAAAACTGTTTTTT; CDR3aa: CASNFGLLRGEKLFF
d_gene: .; v_gene: TRBV4-3; abundance: .; j_gene: TRBJ1-6; CDR3nt: TGCGCCAGCAGCCAATGGCAGTCCAATTCACCCCTCCACTTT; CDR3aa: CASSQWQSNSPLHF
d_gene: TRBD1; v_gene: TRBV6-1; abundance: few; j_gene: TRBJ1-5; CDR3nt: TGTGCCAGCAGTGACGGACAGGGCGCCAATCAGCCCCAGCATTTT; CDR3aa: CASSDGQGANQPQHF
d_gene: TRBD1; v_gene: TRBV9; abundance: .; j_gene: TRBJ2-5; CDR3nt: TGTGCCAGCAGCCCAAGAGGGGGCGAACGCCAAGAGACCCAGTACTTC; CDR3aa: CASSPRGGERQETQYF
d_gene: TRBD1; v_gene: TRBV7-6; abundance: .; j_gene: TRBJ2-2; CDR3nt: TGTGCCAGCAGCCAGGGGACAGATGGCGGGGAGCTGTTTTTT; CDR3aa: CASSQGTDGGELFF
d_gene: .; v_gene: TRBV30; abundance: .; j_gene: TRBJ1-5; CDR3nt: TGTGCCTGGGGAGGCCATAGCAATCAGCCCCAGCATTTT; CDR3aa: CAWGGHSNQPQHF
d_gene: TRBD1; v_gene: TRBV19; abundance: .; j_gene: TRBJ1-6; CDR3nt: TGTGCCAGTGTCGACAGGGGGCTATCCTCACCCCTCCACTTT; CDR3aa: CASVDRGLSSPLHF
d_gene: TRBD1; v_gene: TRBV30; abundance: .; j_gene: TRBJ1-4; CDR3nt: TGTGCCTGGAGCCCCGGGACAGGCAATGAAAAACTGTTTTTT; CDR3aa: CAWSPGTGNEKLFF
d_gene: .; v_gene: TRBV27; abundance: .; j_gene: TRBJ1-1; CDR3nt: TGTGCCAGCAGTTATGGACAAGTGACTGAAGCTTTCTTT; CDR3aa: CASSYGQVTEAFF
d_gene: TRBD1; v_gene: TRBV5-1; abundance: .; j_gene: TRBJ2-1; CDR3nt: TGCGCCAGCTCCCCGGGACAGGGCAATGAGCAGTTCTTC; CDR3aa: CASSPGQGNEQFF
d_gene: .; v_gene: TRBV7-6; abundance: many; j_gene: TRBJ2-7; CDR3nt: TGTGCCAGCAGCTTAGGTACGAGGGAGTACGAGCAGTACTTC; CDR3aa: CASSLGTREYEQYF
d_gene: TRBD1; v_gene: TRBV7-3; abundance: .; j_gene: TRBJ1-1; CDR3nt: TGTGCCAGCAGCTTAACGCCGGCAGGGGGGAACACTGAAGCTTTCTTT; CDR3aa: CASSLTPAGGNTEAFF
d_gene: TRBD1; v_gene: TRBV2; abundance: .; j_gene: TRBJ1-2; CDR3nt: TGTGCCAGCAGTGAGGACAGGGGTACCCATGGCTACACCTTC; CDR3aa: CASSEDRGTHGYTF
d_gene: TRBD1; v_gene: TRBV28; abundance: .; j_gene: TRBJ2-7; CDR3nt: TGTGCCAGCAGTCCCCGGACAGGAAGATACGAGCAGTACTTC; CDR3aa: CASSPRTGRYEQYF
d_gene: .; v_gene: TRBV18; abundance: .; j_gene: TRBJ2-1; CDR3nt: TGTGCCAGCTCACCTCTCGTCGGGGTTGAGGACAATGAGCAGTTCTTC; CDR3aa: CASSPLVGVEDNEQFF
d_gene: .; v_gene: TRBV15; abundance: .; j_gene: TRBJ1-4; CDR3nt: TGTGCCACCAGCAGTGATAGTACAACTAATGAAAAACTGTTTTTT; CDR3aa: CATSSDSTTNEKLFF
d_gene: TRBD1; v_gene: TRBV4-1; abundance: .; j_gene: TRBJ1-6; CDR3nt: TGCGCCAGCAGCATCGCCCCGGGACAGACGCATTCACCCCTCCACTTT; CDR3aa: CASSIAPGQTHSPLHF
d_gene: .; v_gene: TRBV7-9; abundance: .; j_gene: TRBJ2-5; CDR3nt: TGTGCCAGCAGCAAGGACTCGGAGACCCAGTACTTC; CDR3aa: CASSKDSETQYF
d_gene: TRBD1; v_gene: TRBV29-1; abundance: .; j_gene: TRBJ2-5; CDR3nt: TGCAGCGTGCCCCGGACAGGGCAAGAGACCCAGTACTTC; CDR3aa: CSVPRTGQETQYF
d_gene: TRBD1; v_gene: TRBV27; abundance: once; j_gene: TRBJ2-7; CDR3nt: TGTGCCAGCAGCTTTAAGGGACAGAGCTCCTACGAGCAGTACTTC; CDR3aa: CASSFKGQSSYEQYF
d_gene: .; v_gene: TRBV7-2; abundance: .; j_gene: TRBJ2-7; CDR3nt: TGTGCCAGCAGCTTAGGGGGCGGGGGCACGGTCTACGAGCAGTACTTC; CDR3aa: CASSLGGGGTVYEQYF
d_gene: .; v_gene: TRBV6-5; abundance: .; j_gene: TRBJ2-2; CDR3nt: TGTGCCAGCACTAACAGAGCCGGGGAGCTGTTTTTT; CDR3aa: CASTNRAGELFF
d_gene: .; v_gene: TRBV30; abundance: few; j_gene: TRBJ2-7; CDR3nt: TGTGCCTGGAGTTCGCCCTACGAGCAGTACTTC; CDR3aa: CAWSSPYEQYF
d_gene: .; v_gene: TRBV11-2; abundance: few; j_gene: TRBJ2-1; CDR3nt: TGTGCCAGCAGCTTAGTTGTCCGGGGCTACAATGAGCAGTTCTTC; CDR3aa: CASSLVVRGYNEQFF
d_gene: TRBD2; v_gene: TRBV11-2; abundance: .; j_gene: TRBJ2-1; CDR3nt: TGTGCCAGCAGTTTCCCAAGCGGGGTCAATGAGCAGTTCTTC; CDR3aa: CASSFPSGVNEQFF
d_gene: TRBD2; v_gene: TRBV6-5; abundance: few; j_gene: TRBJ2-1; CDR3nt: TGTGCCAGCACTCCGGGACTAGCGGCCCCTGGGGAGTTCTTC; CDR3aa: CASTPGLAAPGEFF
d_gene: .; v_gene: TRBV6-1; abundance: few; j_gene: TRBJ1-5; CDR3nt: TGTGCCAGCAGCCCCGACGACAGGTCGAATCAGCCCCAGCATTTT; CDR3aa: CASSPDDRSNQPQHF